The sample holds a few counts of the clone carrying this TCR beta chain. Method: immunoSEQ multiplex PCR; TCRdb's copy keeps in-frame clones and lacks some. The repertoire holds about 120,000 clones, with around 88% as singletons. The sample comes from a study of blood T cell repertoires in COVID-19. About the study: The cDNA or gDNA used as material had been derived from T cells, B-cell-depleted T cells, or PBMCs.

Trimming shortened V by 0 bases and J by 0 bases, and 12 bases separated the two germline ends. The CDR3 runs to 17 residues. Germline CDR1 reads LGHNA; CDR2 reads YSLEER. Specimen: peripheral blood. The chain uses TRBV4-3 and TRBJ2-1; tentatively, D is TRBD2 (5 bases). The clonotype was recovered from a human donor with acute or convalescent COVID-19. The donor label of this sample is uncertain. CDR3 loop: CASSQDTRGNSYNEQFF. CDR3 coding DNA: TGCGCCAGCAGCCAAGATACCCGGGGAAACTCCTACAATGAGCAGTTCTTC.